A selection of T cell receptor beta chains follows, all from one sample in a study of T-cell reconstitution after alpha-beta-depleted transplantation in children. TCRdb reanalysed the PCR reads using MiXCR and keeps one entry per CDR3 protein. The sample consists of more than 150,000 distinct CDR3 sequences, approximately 14% of them appearing once. The sample in question was PBMCs from the stem cell graft donor, obtained from the stem cell graft. Receptors originate from a human donor who donated a stem cell graft to a child with acute lymphoblastic leukemia. The CDR3 runs from the conserved cysteine through the conserved F or W. D genes are given only for firm matches. Not every row has a clone size; where given, it reads once, few, many or a size class.

>few|TRBJ2-5|TRBV7-9|.
CASSLNMETQYF
TGTGCCAGCAGCTTAAATATGGAGACCCAGTACTTC
>many|TRBJ1-1|TRBV6-5|TRBD1
CASSYSRTGGLNTEAFF
TGTGCCAGCAGTTACTCTAGGACAGGGGGCTTGAACACTGAAGCTTTCTTT
>many|TRBJ2-3|TRBV5-1|.
CASIRDTNTDTQYF
TGCGCCAGCATCCGAGACACTAACACAGATACGCAGTATTTT
>many|TRBJ2-2|TRBV2|TRBD1
CASSRQGAITGELFF
TGTGCCAGCAGTCGACAGGGGGCGATCACCGGGGAGCTGTTTTTT
>many|TRBJ2-7|TRBV12-3/TRBV12-4|TRBD2
CASSPIAGGLYEQYF
TGTGCCAGCAGTCCAATAGCGGGAGGCCTCTACGAGCAGTACTTC
>many|TRBJ2-5|TRBV20-1|TRBD1
CRAELIRGRQETQYF
TGCAGAGCTGAGCTAATAAGGGGGCGGCAAGAGACCCAGTACTTC
>many|TRBJ2-1|TRBV4-1|TRBD2
CASSQDRRGLADAGQFF
TGCGCCAGCAGCCAAGATAGGCGGGGACTAGCCGACGCCGGGCAGTTCTTC
>.|TRBJ2-7|TRBV2|.
CASSEARGLQYF
TGTGCCAGCAGTGAAGCGCGAGGTTTGCAGTACTTC
>once|TRBJ2-2|TRBV11-1|TRBD2
CASSFRLAGYTGELFF
TGTGCCAGCAGCTTTCGGCTAGCGGGATACACCGGGGAGCTGTTTTTT
>many|TRBJ2-7|TRBV27|.
CASSQQQSYEQYF
TGTGCCAGCAGTCAGCAGCAATCATACGAGCAGTACTTC
>many|TRBJ2-3|TRBV20-1|.
CSVNRGRFGTDTQYF
TGCAGTGTAAACCGGGGCAGATTCGGCACAGATACGCAGTATTTT
>many|TRBJ2-4|TRBV11-2|.
CASSLVWASWSPRYIQYF
TGTGCCAGCAGCTTAGTGTGGGCTAGCTGGTCCCCGCGCTACATTCAGTACTTC
>many|TRBJ2-1|TRBV5-1|TRBD1
CASRLGQENDEQFF
TGCGCCAGCAGACTGGGACAGGAGAATGACGAGCAGTTCTTC
>many|TRBJ2-2|TRBV20-1|.
CSVPNSPTRTGELFF
TGCAGTGTTCCCAATAGCCCGACCCGGACCGGGGAGCTGTTTTTT
>many|TRBJ2-1|TRBV29-1|.
CSALGREQFF
TGCAGCGCCCTGGGGCGTGAGCAGTTCTTC